Shown below are 27 T cell receptor beta chains from a single sample sequenced in a study of T cell changes during pregnancy in multiple sclerosis. Sequencing was performed with immunoSEQ multiplex PCR; in TCRdb, only in-frame clones are kept and a portion is missing. The top ten hold 0.2% to 0.25% of the sample, which has some 87,000 clones, around 90% seen once. The sequencing here drew on CD4+ T cells from peripheral blood mononuclear cells, taken before pregnancy. These receptors were collected from a female donor with multiple sclerosis, enrolled in a pregnancy study.

The rearrangement uses TRBV5-1 and TRBJ2-2, with D possibly being TRBD2 (5 bases). The V and J ends lost 4 bases and 7 bases respectively, with 11 bases between them. CDR1 and CDR2 (germline): SGHRS, YFSETQ. The CDR3 extends over 13 amino acids. The CDR3 DNA is TGCGCCAGCAGCGTCGACGGGGACGGGGAGCTGTTTTTT. It is translated as CASSVDGDGELFF.

J is TRBJ1-1 and V is TRBV6-1; no reliable D call. From germline, CDR1 is MNHNS and CDR2 SASEGT. V lost 0 bases and J lost 10, with 15 bases in between. The CDR3 has 14 amino acids. In DNA form, the CDR3 reads TGTGCCAGCAGTGAAGCCCCTGCCGGGGTCGTAGCTTTCTTT. Its translation is CASSEAPAGVVAFF.

The rearrangement uses TRBV6-6 and TRBJ2-5, with 10 bases lining up with TRBD1. V trimming: 5 bases; J trimming: 4 bases; junction bases outside the gene matches: 10. The CDR3 is 16 amino acids. Germline V gives CDR1 MNHNY, CDR2 SVGAGI (reference sequence). The CDR3 spells CASSPRQGAGGETQYF. The CDR3, as DNA: TGTGCCAGCAGTCCTCGACAGGGGGCAGGTGGAGAGACCCAGTACTTC.

This clone was observed a handful of times. In nucleotides, the CDR3 is TGTGCCAGTACTCTCAGCCGGGGAAACTATGGCTACACCTTC. This gives the protein CASTLSRGNYGYTF. The chain links TRBV19 to TRBJ1-2; D is unresolved. Germline V gene sequence: CDR1 LNHDA, CDR2 SQIVND (reference sequence). The V gene lost 7 bases and the J gene lost 2 bases, with 14 bases spanning the gap. The CDR3 covers 14 residues.

CDR3 DNA sequence: TGTGCCAGCAGTTCCGGGACAGGTTATTCCCTCCTTCGCTATGGCTACACCTTC. Its protein product is CASSSGTGYSLLRYGYTF. The chain combines TRBV28 with TRBJ1-2; 8 bases align to TRBD1. The germline CDR1 and CDR2 sequences are MDHEN and SYDVKM. The CDR3 runs to 18 residues. V was pared by 4 bases and J by 4 bases, with 17 bases of the junction left unmatched.

The rearrangement joins TRBV29-1 to TRBJ1-1, with TRBD1 matching over 9 bases. V was pared by 6 bases and J by 4 bases, with 3 bases of the junction left unmatched. Germline loops: CDR1 SQVTM, CDR2 ANQGSEA. This CDR3 has 12 amino acids. CDR3 sequence reads: CSVTGGVTEAFF. DNA of the CDR3: TGCAGCGTAACAGGGGGCGTCACTGAAGCTTTCTTT.

In its sample, this clone was seen once. This rearrangement joins TRBV11-2 to TRBJ1-3; tentative D call: TRBD1 (5 bases). The V gene's germline CDR1 is SGHAT and CDR2 FQNNGV. Trimming removed 2 bases at V and 3 bases at J, with 11 bases between. CDR3 length: 15 residues. This CDR3 is CASSLSIGVGNTIYF. DNA for the CDR3: TGTGCCAGCAGCTTAAGTATAGGGGTTGGAAACACCATATATTTT.

This rearrangement joins TRBV30 to TRBJ2-1; 8 nucleotides match TRBD1. The CDR3 runs 14 residues. J lost 5 bases, V lost 3 bases, and 6 bases had no gene match. Germline V lookup: CDR1 GTSNPN, CDR2 SVGIG (reference sequence). The CDR3 DNA is TGTGCCTGGAGCCGGGACAGGCGCAACAATGAGCAGTTCTTC. Protein product: CAWSRDRRNNEQFF.

This clone was observed a single time. J is TRBJ2-5 and V is TRBV30, with D possibly being TRBD1 (6 bases). Trimming removed 8 bases at V and 2 bases at J, with 12 bases between. Germline V gives CDR1 GTSNPN, CDR2 SVGIG (reference sequence). This CDR3 comprises 12 residues. The CDR3, as DNA: TGTGCCGGGATGAGGGGGCAAGAGACCCAGTACTTC. Translated: CAGMRGQETQYF.

The V and J genes are TRBV10-3 and TRBJ1-1, with D maybe TRBD1 (6 bases). From germline, CDR1 is ENHRY and CDR2 SYGVKD. CDR3 length: 16 residues. Between the trimmed V and J ends, which lost 5 bases and 5 bases, there was a span of 21 bases. CDR3 loop: CAISPQGTAGGTEAFF. In DNA, the CDR3 is TGTGCCATCAGTCCCCAGGGGACGGCGGGTGGGACTGAAGCTTTCTTT.

The chain employs TRBV6-1 and TRBJ2-3; D is perhaps TRBD1 (6 bases). Deletions cut 5 bases from V and 0 bases from J, with 12 bases between. The germline gives CDR1 MNHNS, CDR2 SASEGT. CDR3 size: 15 residues. CDR3 sequence reads: CASSKTGSSTDTQYF. DNA for the CDR3: TGTGCCAGCAGTAAGACAGGTTCTAGCACAGATACGCAGTATTTT.

This chain joins TRBV19 and TRBJ2-3; D uncertain. This CDR3 has 15 residues. V was shortened by 3 bases and J by 0 bases, with 10 bases between the two germline ends. Germline lookup yields CDR1 LNHDA and CDR2 SQIVND (reference sequence). Written as DNA, the CDR3 is TGTGCCAGTAGTATCCAAGTCACTAGCACAGATACGCAGTATTTT. Encoded protein: CASSIQVTSTDTQYF.

This chain uses TRBV5-1 with TRBJ1-2, with 9 bases lining up with TRBD1. V trimming: 3 bases; J trimming: 1 base; junction bases outside the gene matches: 1. CDR1 and CDR2 (germline): SGHRS, YFSETQ. This CDR3 has 14 amino acids. The CDR3 is CASSSGQGNYGYTF. The CDR3, as DNA: TGCGCCAGCAGCTCGGGACAGGGTAACTATGGCTACACCTTC.

V is TRBV5-8 and J is TRBJ1-1; D is perhaps TRBD1 (5 bases). The length of the CDR3 is 14 residues. CDR1 SGHTS and CDR2 YDEGEE come from the germline V gene. The V end was cut by 7 bases, the J end by 6 bases, with 19 bases between. For the CDR3, the DNA is TGTGCCAGCGGCCCCGGCTGGGGCCGAGCTGAAGCTTTCTTT. It specifies CASGPGWGRAEAFF.

This rearrangement joins TRBV7-8 to TRBJ1-2; a weak D match, TRBD1 (6 bases). This CDR3 spans 14 amino acids. Germline V gene sequence: CDR1 SGHVS, CDR2 FQNEAQ. V was pared by 1 base and J by 4 bases, with 10 bases between. The CDR3 DNA reads TGTGCCAGCAGCTTAGTATCAGGGGTCTATGGCTACACCTTC. As protein: CASSLVSGVYGYTF.

V usage is TRBV19 and J usage is TRBJ2-1, with 8 positions matching TRBD2. Germline CDR1 reads LNHDA; CDR2 reads SQIVND (reference sequence). This CDR3 has 15 residues. V shed 2 bases and J 4 bases; nucleotides not matched to a gene: 4. The CDR3 protein is CASSIRSGGYNEQFF. DNA for the CDR3: TGTGCCAGTAGTATAAGGAGCGGGGGATACAATGAGCAGTTCTTC.

V and J are TRBV29-1 and TRBJ2-7; D is unclear. CDR3 length equals 11 residues. Germline loops: CDR1 SQVTM, CDR2 ANQGSEA. V lost 6 bases and J lost 0, with 6 bases in between. The CDR3 sequence: CSVGNSYEQYF. CDR3 bases: TGCAGCGTCGGTAACTCCTACGAGCAGTACTTC.

This rearrangement joins TRBV7-9 to TRBJ1-1; a weak D match, TRBD1 (5 bases). The CDR3 is made up of 14 amino acids. Germline loops: CDR1 SEHNR, CDR2 FQNEAQ (reference sequence). Trimming cost V 5 bases and J 4 bases, with 14 bases left between them. CDR3 bases: TGTGCCAGCAGCCCCTCAGACAGTCGCACTGAAGCTTTCTTT. Protein sequence: CASSPSDSRTEAFF.

This clone was picked up a small number of times. The chain uses TRBV5-1 and TRBJ1-1; tentative D call: TRBD1 (5 bases). The CDR3 contains 13 residues. With 3 bases removed from V and 2 bases from J, the gap between germline ends came to 8 bases. Germline CDR1 is SGHRS and CDR2 is YFSETQ. The CDR3 sequence: CASSSTGNTEAFF. In DNA, the CDR3 is TGCGCCAGCAGCTCAACAGGAAACACTGAAGCTTTCTTT.

This rearrangement joins TRBV7-3 to TRBJ2-5; unclear D gene. Per the germline V gene, CDR1 is SGHTA and CDR2 is FQGTGA. With 5 bases removed from V and 1 base from J, the gap between germline ends came to 8 bases. The CDR3 is made up of 13 amino acids. The CDR3 region is CASSVELQETQYF. The CDR3 bases are TGTGCCAGCAGCGTAGAGCTCCAAGAGACCCAGTACTTC.

This rearrangement joins TRBV10-1 to TRBJ2-1, with 14 bases lining up with TRBD2. Germline CDR1 and CDR2: WNHNN and SYGVQD (reference sequence). V was pared by 6 bases and J by 0 bases, with 10 bases of the junction left unmatched. This CDR3 comprises 19 residues. The CDR3 region is CASSEGLAGAMSSYNEQFF. The CDR3 nucleotides are TGCGCCAGCAGCGAGGGACTAGCGGGGGCCATGAGCTCCTACAATGAGCAGTTCTTC.

V is TRBV6-6 and J is TRBJ1-5; TRBD1 aligns across 9 bases. The V and J ends lost 6 bases and 1 base, in that order; junction bases with no gene match: 7. The CDR3 extends over 16 amino acids. In germline, CDR1 is MNHNY, CDR2 SVGAGI (reference sequence). The CDR3 DNA reads TGTGCCAGCAGCCCGGGACAGGGAACAAGCAATCAGCCCCAGCATTTT. As protein: CASSPGQGTSNQPQHF.

The chain employs TRBV6-5 and TRBJ1-1; the match to TRBD1 covers 7 bases. Germline V gene data show CDR1 as MNHEY and CDR2 as SVGAGI. The CDR3 contains 12 residues. Trimming cost V 6 bases and J 9 bases; bases outside gene matches: 7. The CDR3, as DNA: TGTGCCAGCAGCACCGGGACAGCCAAAGCTTTCTTT. It translates to CASSTGTAKAFF.

V is TRBV2 and J is TRBJ2-5; possible D gene TRBD2, 5 bases. Germline CDR1 SNHLY, CDR2 FYNNEI. This CDR3 is built from 15 residues. Trimming removed 6 bases at V and 2 bases at J, with 16 bases between. The CDR3 is CASSPGEVTQETQYF. CDR3 in DNA: TGTGCCAGCAGCCCCGGGGAAGTCACGCAAGAGACCCAGTACTTC.

V is TRBV5-1 and J is TRBJ2-7; 14 positions match TRBD2. The CDR3 runs to 18 residues. Germline V gene lookup returns CDR1 SGHRS and CDR2 YFSETQ. The V segment lost 3 bases and the J segment 4 bases; nucleotides outside the gene matches: 12. CDR3 bases: TGCGCCAGCAGCTCCGGGACTAGCGGGAGTTTAGGCTCTTACGAGCAGTACTTC. Protein product: CASSSGTSGSLGSYEQYF.

The table lists this clone with a count of one. The chain employs TRBV9 and TRBJ1-2, with 7 bases identical to TRBD1. The germline gives CDR1 SGDLS, CDR2 YYNGEE. Trimming at V came to 9 bases and at J to 7 bases, leaving 15 bases not matched to a gene. This CDR3 spans 14 amino acids. The CDR3 is CAIDRAKWVCGYTF. The CDR3 region has the DNA TGTGCCATCGACAGGGCGAAGTGGGTTTGTGGCTACACCTTC. The variable domain in full, with the rest retrieved from reference TRBV9 and TRBJ1-2, is DSGVTQTPKHLITATGQRVTLRCSPRSGDLSVYWYQQSLDQGLQFLIQYYNGEERAKGNILERFSAQQFPDLHSELNLSSLELGDSALYFCAIDRAKWVCGYTFGSGTRLTVV.

The V gene is TRBV30, the J gene TRBJ1-5, with TRBD1 matching 8 bases. Trimming at V came to 2 bases and at J to 3 bases, leaving 6 bases not matched to a gene. Germline lookup yields CDR1 GTSNPN and CDR2 SVGIG (reference sequence). The CDR3 loop spans 15 amino acids. The CDR3 spells CAWSSRGHNNQPQHF. In nucleotides, the CDR3 is TGTGCCTGGAGTTCCAGGGGGCACAACAATCAGCCCCAGCATTTT.